These 15 T cell receptor beta chains were all obtained from the same sample, sequenced in a study of blood T cell repertoires in COVID-19. Some clones are missing from TCRdb's copy, which holds only in-frame ones; the method was immunoSEQ multiplex PCR. Of 250,000 to 300,000 clones in the sample, about 86% were seen once. The specimen was peripheral blood. Every receptor here comes from a man between 18 and 35 years old with active or convalescent COVID-19.

This chain joins TRBV7-9 and TRBJ1-2; D possibly corresponds to TRBD1 (6 bases). The CDR3 covers 14 residues. Trimming stripped 1 base from V and 4 bases from J, with 10 bases between. Germline CDR1 reads SEHNR; CDR2 reads FQNEAQ (reference sequence). For the CDR3, the DNA is TGTGCCAGCAGCTTAGACAGGGCCACCTATGGCTACACCTTC. Protein: CASSLDRATYGYTF. The full variable domain, rest sourced from reference TRBV7-9 and TRBJ1-2, is DTGVSQNPRHKITKRGQNVTFRCDPISEHNRLYWYRQTLGQGPEFLTYFQNEAQLEKSRLLSDRFSAERPKGSFSTLEIQRTEQGDSAMYLCASSLDRATYGYTFGSGTRLTVV.

The chain combines TRBV19 with TRBJ1-2; D is unclear. Trimming took 3 bases from V and 5 from J, leaving 16 bases between them. CDR3 size: 15 residues. Germline V gene sequence: CDR1 LNHDA, CDR2 SQIVND (reference sequence). DNA of the CDR3: TGTGCCAGTAGTATTTTTGAGGCCGATCCTTATGGCTACACCTTC. Translating it yields CASSIFEADPYGYTF.

The rearrangement joins TRBV29-1 to TRBJ2-7; 9 bases are shared with TRBD1. Germline CDR1 SQVTM, CDR2 ANQGSEA. V dropped 7 bases and J dropped 6; count of bases not matched to a gene: 13. This CDR3 has 14 amino acids. The CDR3 reads CSALEGTGLPEQYF. CDR3 DNA sequence: TGCAGCGCCTTAGAGGGGACAGGGCTCCCCGAGCAGTACTTC.

This chain links TRBV12-3 or TRBV12-4 with TRBJ1-6; 8 bases are a match to TRBD1. V was clipped by 6 bases and J by 14 bases; unmatched bases: 6. This CDR3 has 12 amino acids. The CDR3 protein is CASSLQGGALHF. The CDR3 coding sequence is TGTGCCAGCAGCCTACAGGGGGGCGCCCTCCACTTT.

The gene calls are TRBV7-9 and TRBJ1-2; D ambiguous. Looked up from germline, CDR1 is SEHNR and CDR2 is FQNEAQ (reference sequence). Trimming stripped 0 bases from V and 4 bases from J, with 9 bases between. This CDR3 is 14 amino acids long. In nucleotides, the CDR3 is TGTGCCAGCAGCTTAGCTGGGAGGTTCTATGGCTACACCTTC. Encoded protein: CASSLAGRFYGYTF.

The rearrangement uses TRBV7-2 and TRBJ2-1, with D perhaps TRBD2 (5 bases). The CDR3 covers 15 residues. Germline-derived CDR1 and CDR2 are SGHTA and FQGNSA. V lost 1 base, J lost 8 bases, and 15 bases lay in between. The CDR3 is CASSLGLSSSDEQFF. The CDR3 DNA is TGTGCCAGCAGCTTAGGACTATCCTCCTCCGATGAGCAGTTCTTC.

The chain couples TRBV5-1 to TRBJ2-1; D is undetermined. Per germline, CDR1 SGHRS and CDR2 YFSETQ. Trimming removed 4 bases from V and 9 bases from J, with 11 bases in between. This CDR3 spans 12 amino acids. The CDR3 here is CASSPGSGEQFF. CDR3 sequence (DNA): TGCGCCAGCAGCCCTGGATCGGGTGAGCAGTTCTTC.

The rearrangement joins TRBV19 to TRBJ2-6; 8 nucleotides align to TRBD1. Trimming took 6 bases from V and 3 from J; bases not matched to a gene: 4. The CDR3 has 15 amino acids. Germline lookup yields CDR1 LNHDA and CDR2 SQIVND (reference sequence). This CDR3 reads CASSETGGGANVLTF. DNA for the CDR3: TGTGCCAGTAGCGAAACAGGGGGTGGGGCCAACGTCCTGACTTTC.

The chain is built from TRBV11-3 and TRBJ2-1; the match to TRBD1 covers 9 bases. The CDR3 sequence is 14 residues long. The V gene's germline CDR1 is SGHNT and CDR2 YENEEA. Trimming cost V 4 bases and J 5 bases; bases outside gene matches: 3. CDR3 in DNA: TGTGCCAGCAGCTCCGGGACAGGGAACAATGAGCAGTTCTTC. Translating it yields CASSSGTGNNEQFF.

The chain couples TRBV4-1 to TRBJ2-3, with 9 bases matching TRBD1. V lost 4 bases and J lost 4; bases outside the gene matches: 12. There are 17 residues in the CDR3. The germline V gene has CDR1 MGHRA and CDR2 YSYEKL. The CDR3 region is CASSRDPGQGKSDTQYF. For the CDR3, the DNA is TGCGCCAGCAGCCGGGACCCGGGACAGGGAAAGTCAGATACGCAGTATTTT.

The chain combines TRBV6-5 with TRBJ1-1; no reliable D call. In germline, CDR1 is MNHEY, CDR2 SVGAGI. The germline V and J ends were trimmed by 2 bases and 0 bases, with 10 bases remaining between them. This CDR3 region has 15 residues. The CDR3 nucleotides are TGTGCCAGCAGTTACGGGCAGCTCATGAACACTGAAGCTTTCTTT. Its translation: CASSYGQLMNTEAFF.

V and J are TRBV7-9 and TRBJ2-7, with D perhaps matching TRBD1 (6 bases). Trimming stripped 4 bases from V and 5 bases from J, with 15 bases between. CDR3 length: 14 amino acids. Germline CDR1 reads SEHNR; CDR2 reads FQNEAQ (reference sequence). DNA for the CDR3: TGTGCCAGCAGCTCTTTCCCAGGGGATGACGAGCAGTACTTC. It yields the protein CASSSFPGDDEQYF.

This clone was observed once. The chain joins TRBV9 to TRBJ2-1, with 10 bases that match TRBD2. V was pared by 3 bases and J by 2 bases, with 11 bases of the junction left unmatched. The germline gives CDR1 SGDLS, CDR2 YYNGEE. This CDR3 region has 18 residues. CDR3 amino acids: CASSASRLAGEPYNEQFF. The DNA for the CDR3 is TGTGCCAGCAGCGCCTCTCGACTAGCGGGCGAACCCTACAATGAGCAGTTCTTC.

The V gene is TRBV28, the J gene TRBJ1-4; D remains ambiguous. Per the germline V gene, CDR1 is MDHEN and CDR2 is SYDVKM. The V end lost 0 bases, the J end lost 9 bases, and 14 bases lay between the germline ends. This CDR3 comprises 15 residues. CDR3: CASSLWSTGHQKLFF. In DNA, the CDR3 is TGTGCCAGCAGTTTATGGTCCACGGGTCACCAAAAACTGTTTTTT.

The chain joins TRBV19 to TRBJ2-2; possible D gene TRBD1, 6 bases. V was shortened by 6 bases and J by 6 bases, with 20 bases between the two germline ends. CDR1 is LNHDA and CDR2 is SQIVND in the germline V gene (reference sequence). The CDR3 runs to 16 residues. In nucleotides, the CDR3 is TGTGCCAGTAGACTGAGGGCCCAGGGGTTGGCCGGGGAGCTGTTTTTT. This encodes CASRLRAQGLAGELFF.